Presented here are 10 T cell receptor beta chains from one specimen sequenced in a study of brain T cells in children with intractable seizures (dated by TCRdb to 2020 to 2022). This specimen's time point label, per the study, means: resected brain tissue, or blood drawn just prior to surgery. The method behind the library was the immunoSEQ multiplex PCR assay. Sourced from immuneACCESS, this table was stored by TCRdb with only in-frame sequences that have V and J called. A share of the clones is absent; for the studies checked, an unresolved V gene accounts for under half, and the remainder has no known explanation. The sample table records just under 65,000 clones; about 96% of these occur just once. The leading ten clones occupy approximately 0.38% of the sample. Specimen: peripheral blood, collected at surgery. These TCRs come from a boy in the first two years of life with focal cortical dysplasia and intractable seizures.

In nucleotides, the CDR3 is TGTGCCAGCCGCCGGTCGGGAGGCACAGATACGCAGTATTTT. It yields the protein CASRRSGGTDTQYF. This chain uses TRBV28 with TRBJ2-3; TRBD2 might be the D (6 bases). The length of the CDR3 is 14 residues. Germline assignment: CDR1 MDHEN and CDR2 SYDVKM. V was shortened by 8 bases and J by 1 base, with 13 bases between the two germline ends.

The J gene is TRBJ2-3, the V gene TRBV5-1; TRBD2 agrees at 7 bases. The CDR3 totals 15 residues. V was pared by 4 bases and J by 2 bases, with 7 bases of the junction left unmatched. CDR1 is SGHRS, CDR2 YFSETQ, per germline. Here the CDR3 reads CASSRRLADTDTQYF. The DNA for the CDR3 is TGCGCCAGCAGCCGACGACTAGCAGACACAGATACGCAGTATTTT.

The rearrangement joins TRBV19 to TRBJ1-6; D is unclear. CDR1 is LNHDA, CDR2 SQIVND, per germline (reference sequence). Trimming stripped 5 bases from V and 5 bases from J, with 10 bases between. The CDR3 loop spans 14 amino acids. CDR3: CASSFQTNNSPLHF. The CDR3 bases are TGTGCCAGTAGTTTCCAAACGAATAATTCACCCCTCCACTTT.

The chain's CDR3 is CASSWDRLGETEAFF. DNA for the CDR3: TGTGCCAGCAGTTGGGACAGGCTGGGAGAGACTGAAGCTTTCTTT. The genes are TRBV28 and TRBJ1-1, with TRBD1 identical over 8 bases. Per germline, CDR1 MDHEN and CDR2 SYDVKM. The V segment lost 4 bases and the J segment 5 bases; nucleotides outside the gene matches: 9. This CDR3 is built from 15 residues.

V usage is TRBV7-9 and J usage is TRBJ2-5; a weak D match, TRBD1 (6 bases). The V gene's germline CDR1 is SEHNR and CDR2 FQNEAQ (reference sequence). Trimming cost V 3 bases and J 2 bases, with 25 bases left between them. This CDR3 has 19 residues. The CDR3 region has the DNA TGTGCCAGCAGCTTTGCAACAGGGTCCCAAATGATCGTGCAAGAGACCCAGTACTTC. This sequence encodes CASSFATGSQMIVQETQYF.

The chain is built from TRBV18 and TRBJ2-7; weak D call: TRBD2 (5 bases). V was clipped by 3 bases and J by 0 bases, with 15 bases between them. The CDR3 consists of 16 residues. The germline V gene has CDR1 KGHSH and CDR2 LQKENI. The CDR3 region is CASSPGIGRASYEQYF. The DNA of the CDR3 is TGTGCCAGCTCACCCGGGATAGGAAGGGCCTCCTACGAGCAGTACTTC.

The sample holds one count of this clone. The chain couples TRBV4-1 to TRBJ1-4, with D uncertain. This CDR3 comprises 13 residues. The germline V gene has CDR1 MGHRA and CDR2 YSYEKL. Trimming left V 2 bases short and J 8 bases short, with 9 bases between. The CDR3, as DNA: TGCGCCAGCAGCCAACGGACCGGGGAAAAACTGTTTTTT. Translating it yields CASSQRTGEKLFF.

The rearrangement uses TRBV4-3 and TRBJ2-1; D remains ambiguous. CDR1 is LGHNA, CDR2 YSLEER, per germline. The CDR3 contains 13 residues. Deletions cut 0 bases from V and 9 bases from J, with 9 bases between. Here the CDR3 DNA reads TGCGCCAGCAGCCAAGATCTGGGTTTTGAGCAGTTCTTC. Translation gives CASSQDLGFEQFF.

Concerning this clone: Sequence at one end of the junction differs from germline and may be a read error. The V and J genes are TRBV7-9 and TRBJ2-7; possibly TRBD2 for D (6 bases). Germline CDR1 is SEHNR and CDR2 is FQNEAQ (reference sequence). CDR3 size: 12 residues. The DNA of the CDR3 is TGTGCCAGCAGTCGTCCGGGGACGGGAGAGGACTTC. Translating it yields CASSRPGTGEDF. Filled out from reference TRBV7-9 and TRBJ2-7, the complete variable domain reads DTGVSQNPRHKITKRGQNVTFRCDPISEHNRLYWYRQTLGQGPEFLTYFQNEAQLEKSRLLSDRFSAERPKGSFSTLEIQRTEQGDSAMYLCASSRPGTGEDFGPGTRLTVT.

DNA of the CDR3: TGTGCCAGCAGGAAGGGGGGCACTGAAGCTTTCTTT. The encoded protein is CASRKGGTEAFF. The chain uses TRBV28 and TRBJ1-1, with D possibly being TRBD1 (6 bases). V dropped 6 bases and J dropped 4 bases, with 9 bases sitting between them. Germline V gene sequence: CDR1 MDHEN, CDR2 SYDVKM. CDR3 length: 12 residues. Full variable domain (rest looked up from reference TRBV28 and TRBJ1-1): DVKVTQSSRYLVKRTGEKVFLECVQDMDHENMFWYRQDPGLGLRLIYFSYDVKMKEKGDIPEGYSVSREKKERFSLILESASTNQTSMYLCASRKGGTEAFFGQGTRLTVV.